This T cell receptor beta chain was profiled in a study of response to subunit inactivated influenza vaccine. V lost 6 bases and J lost 11; bases outside the gene matches: 12. CDR1 is SQVTM, CDR2 ANQGSEA, per germline. This CDR3 has 13 amino acids. A single record per CDR3 protein comes from TCRdb applying MiXCR to the RT-PCR reads. The sample has some 550,000 distinct CDR3 sequences, roughly 23% seen once. The sample was also reused in another study, on T cells expressing NK-cell markers. From that study: It was by 5'RACE template switching with UMIs that TCR beta cDNA was made. Each TCR beta repertoire originated in sorted T cells that were CD3+CD56+NKG2C+, CD3+CD56+NKG2C- or CD3+CD56-NKG2C+.

The chain combines TRBV29-1 with TRBJ1-1; TRBD1 matches at 10 bases. Here the sequenced sample was CD4+ T cells sorted from PBMCs, taken roughly 12 days after vaccination. This receptor was taken from a man in his fifties or sixties who received an inactivated influenza vaccine. CDR3 in amino acids: CSVEGQGKSSAFF. The CDR3 bases are TGCAGCGTGGAGGGACAGGGGAAGAGTTCGGCTTTCTTT.